The next 25 T cell receptor beta chains were all read from a single sample in a study of blood T cell repertoires in COVID-19. The repertoire was sequenced with immunoSEQ multiplex PCR; TCRdb's copy has only in-frame clones and lacks some. The sample yields about 140,000 clones, roughly 80% seen once. Sequenced input: peripheral blood. The receptors here all came from a human donor in a cohort sampled during active COVID-19.

The chain employs TRBV28 and TRBJ1-1, with TRBD1 matching 9 bases. The CDR3 totals 16 residues. Germline V gene lookup returns CDR1 MDHEN and CDR2 SYDVKM. After removal of 6 bases from V and 3 bases from J, the junction contained 11 bases not matched to a gene. Here the CDR3 DNA reads TGTGCCAGCAGAACCAGGACAGGGGCTGAGTACACTGAAGCTTTCTTT. Its translation: CASRTRTGAEYTEAFF. The whole variable domain, filled in from reference TRBV28 and TRBJ1-1, reads DVKVTQSSRYLVKRTGEKVFLECVQDMDHENMFWYRQDPGLGLRLIYFSYDVKMKEKGDIPEGYSVSREKKERFSLILESASTNQTSMYLCASRTRTGAEYTEAFFGQGTRLTVV.

This chain's CDR3 is CASSARTSGGDEQYF. CDR3 DNA sequence: TGTGCCAGCAGCGCCCGTACTAGCGGGGGCGACGAGCAGTACTTC. The J gene is TRBJ2-7, the V gene TRBV5-5; the match to TRBD2 covers 11 bases. Germline CDR1 SGHKS, CDR2 YYEKEE (reference sequence). The CDR3 length is 15 residues. The ends lost 4 bases at V and 5 bases at J; junction bases unmatched: 8.

J is TRBJ2-2 and V is TRBV4-3; 8 bases match TRBD2. Germline-derived CDR1 and CDR2 are LGHNA and YSLEER. Germline trimming cut 0 bases from V and 4 bases from J; bases unmatched to any gene: 10. This CDR3 is built from 18 residues. Here the CDR3 DNA reads TGCGCCAGCAGCCAAGATATGGTAGCGGGGTTGGCCACCGGGGAGCTGTTTTTT. Amino acids: CASSQDMVAGLATGELFF.

The gene calls are TRBV7-2 and TRBJ1-3; D gene unclear. V lost 3 bases and J lost 0, with 15 bases in between. The CDR3 sequence is 17 residues long. CDR1 and CDR2 (germline): SGHTA, FQGNSA. Here the CDR3 DNA reads TGTGCCAGCAGCTTTTCGACTCTGAGGGACTCTGGAAACACCATATATTTT. It specifies CASSFSTLRDSGNTIYF.

This chain's CDR3 is CASSMGLAGDTSTDTQYF. The CDR3, as DNA: TGTGCCAGTAGTATGGGACTAGCGGGGGACACTAGCACAGATACGCAGTATTTT. V and J are TRBV19 and TRBJ2-3; 14 positions match TRBD2. The CDR3 is made up of 18 amino acids. In germline, CDR1 is LNHDA, CDR2 SQIVND (reference sequence). With 3 bases clipped from V and 0 bases from J, the junction kept 5 bases outside the gene matches.

The gene calls are TRBV7-6 and TRBJ1-1; D perhaps matches TRBD1 (5 bases). Trimming took 5 bases from V and 0 from J, leaving 22 bases between them. This CDR3 spans 18 amino acids. Looked up from germline, CDR1 is SGHVS and CDR2 is FNYEAQ. This CDR3 reads CASSPRQSAGGMNTEAFF. The DNA for the CDR3 is TGTGCCAGCAGCCCCAGACAGTCGGCCGGGGGAATGAACACTGAAGCTTTCTTT.

This clone was seen a single time. The chain joins TRBV28 to TRBJ2-5; 7 nucleotides align to TRBD2. CDR3 length: 14 amino acids. The V gene end was trimmed by 5 bases and the J gene end by 2 bases; junction bases not matched to a gene: 5. From germline, CDR1 is MDHEN and CDR2 SYDVKM. CDR3: CASSVPGLQETQYF. The CDR3 region has the DNA TGTGCCAGCAGTGTTCCGGGACTACAAGAGACCCAGTACTTC. The whole variable domain, filled in from reference TRBV28 and TRBJ2-5, reads DVKVTQSSRYLVKRTGEKVFLECVQDMDHENMFWYRQDPGLGLRLIYFSYDVKMKEKGDIPEGYSVSREKKERFSLILESASTNQTSMYLCASSVPGLQETQYFGPGTRLLVL.

Only one count was recorded for this clone. The CDR3 loop is CSVSTDNTEAFF. CDR3 nucleotides: TGCAGCGTGTCCACAGACAACACTGAAGCTTTCTTT. The chain links TRBV29-1 to TRBJ1-1; D gene unclear. The germline V and J ends were trimmed by 6 bases and 2 bases, with 10 bases remaining between them. CDR3 size: 12 residues. Germline assignment: CDR1 SQVTM and CDR2 ANQGSEA.

The chain has TRBV28 and TRBJ1-5; 8 bases line up with TRBD1. Germline V gives CDR1 MDHEN, CDR2 SYDVKM. The CDR3 sequence is 14 residues long. J was trimmed by 4 bases and V by 6 bases; bases with no gene match: 5. DNA of the CDR3: TGTGCCAGCAGCGAGGACAGGGAAAATCAGCCCCAGCATTTT. Translation: CASSEDRENQPQHF.

Here the CDR3 DNA reads TGTGCCAGCAGCTTAGAATCCGGACAGACTACTTACGAGCAGTACTTC. It is translated as CASSLESGQTTYEQYF. The J gene is TRBJ2-7, the V gene TRBV7-2, with D maybe TRBD1 (6 bases). Trimming took off 1 base at V and 4 bases at J, with 17 bases between the two ends. The CDR3 spans 16 residues. Germline V gene lookup returns CDR1 SGHTA and CDR2 FQGNSA.

The J gene is TRBJ1-1, the V gene TRBV18; 8 bases fit TRBD1. The germline V gene encodes CDR1 KGHSH and CDR2 LQKENI. CDR3 size: 13 residues. J lost 5 bases, V lost 6 bases, and 5 bases had no gene match. CDR3 in amino acids: CASSPDRGTEAFF. CDR3 in DNA: TGTGCCAGCTCCCCCGACAGGGGTACTGAAGCTTTCTTT.

This clone is a singleton in its sample. The chain carries TRBV5-1 and TRBJ2-7; D not resolved. CDR1 SGHRS and CDR2 YFSETQ come from the germline V gene. The CDR3 is 14 amino acids. The V and J ends lost 1 base and 4 bases respectively, with 12 bases between them. DNA for the CDR3: TGCGCCAGCAGCTTGTCGCTTTCGGTATACGAGCAGTACTTC. Its protein is CASSLSLSVYEQYF.

V usage is TRBV7-2 and J usage is TRBJ2-1, with 11 nucleotides matching TRBD2. The CDR3 has 16 amino acids. The V gene end was trimmed by 7 bases and the J gene end by 1 base; junction bases not matched to a gene: 6. The germline V gene has CDR1 SGHTA and CDR2 FQGNSA. CDR3 loop: CASTLTSGGSYNEQFF. The DNA of the CDR3 is TGTGCCAGCACCCTAACTAGCGGGGGATCCTACAATGAGCAGTTCTTC.

The CDR3 DNA follows: TGTGCCAGCAGCTTTGGGCCGAGCACAGATACGCAGTATTTT. As protein: CASSFGPSTDTQYF. The chain links TRBV5-6 to TRBJ2-3, with D unclear. The CDR3 sequence is 14 residues long. Deletions cut 2 bases from V and 0 bases from J, with 7 bases between. Per the germline V gene, CDR1 is SGHDT and CDR2 is YYEEEE.

The chain uses TRBV2 and TRBJ1-5; D unclear. Germline CDR1 reads SNHLY; CDR2 reads FYNNEI. The CDR3 spans 12 residues. The V end lost 5 bases, the J end lost 6 bases, and 8 bases lay between the germline ends. DNA for the CDR3: TGTGCCAGCAGTCTGGCGGTTCAGCCCCAGCATTTT. This translates into CASSLAVQPQHF.

This clone is medium-sized by share. The chain links TRBV7-2 to TRBJ2-5; unclear D gene. V was shortened by 5 bases and J by 1 base, with 14 bases between the two germline ends. Per germline, CDR1 SGHTA and CDR2 FQGNSA. The CDR3 covers 15 residues. This CDR3 reads CASSARPLPQETQYF. The CDR3 DNA reads as TGTGCCAGCAGCGCGCGGCCCCTCCCCCAAGAGACCCAGTACTTC. The variable domain in full, with the rest retrieved from reference TRBV7-2 and TRBJ2-5, is GAGVSQSPSNKVTEKGKDVELRCDPISGHTALYWYRQSLGQGLEFLIYFQGNSAPDKSGLPSDRFSAERTGGSVSTLTIQRTQQEDSAVYLCASSARPLPQETQYFGPGTRLLVL.

The chain joins TRBV5-5 to TRBJ1-1; 7 bases are a match to TRBD1. The CDR3 runs to 15 residues. Germline loops: CDR1 SGHKS, CDR2 YYEKEE (reference sequence). Trimming took 2 bases from V and 2 from J; bases not matched to a gene: 6. The CDR3 loop is CASSFSTGFNTEAFF. The CDR3 coding sequence is TGTGCCAGCAGCTTCTCGACAGGGTTCAACACTGAAGCTTTCTTT.

This clone was seen once. The rearrangement links TRBV5-1 to TRBJ2-6, with D perhaps TRBD2 (5 bases). The V end was cut by 3 bases, the J end by 1 base, with 14 bases between. The CDR3 spans 17 residues. Germline V gene data show CDR1 as SGHRS and CDR2 as YFSETQ. This chain's CDR3 is CASSSPGVGSGANVLTF. CDR3 coding DNA: TGCGCCAGCAGCTCCCCCGGGGTAGGGTCTGGGGCCAACGTCCTGACTTTC. The complete variable domain, with remaining parts taken from reference TRBV5-1 and TRBJ2-6, reads KAGVTQTPRYLIKTRGQQVTLSCSPISGHRSVSWYQQTPGQGLQFLFEYFSETQRNKGNFPGRFSGRQFSNSRSEMNVSTLELGDSALYLCASSSPGVGSGANVLTFGAGSRLTVL.

This clone was counted once. The chain uses TRBV15 and TRBJ1-5; 7 bases line up with TRBD1. Per the germline V gene, CDR1 is LNHNV and CDR2 is YYDKDF (reference sequence). The CDR3 has 16 amino acids. J gave up 3 bases and V 2 bases, and 7 bases lay outside the gene matches. The CDR3 coding sequence is TGTGCCACCAGCAGACTCCGGGACAGAGTCAATCAGCCCCAGCATTTT. Residues: CATSRLRDRVNQPQHF.

The chain has TRBV2 and TRBJ2-7, with 7 positions matching TRBD2. Trimming at V came to 0 bases and at J to 4 bases, leaving 6 bases not matched to a gene. The CDR3 length is 15 residues. Germline V gene data show CDR1 as SNHLY and CDR2 as FYNNEI. The CDR3 here is CASSEAGGSAYEQYF. CDR3 in DNA: TGTGCCAGCAGTGAAGCGGGGGGGTCCGCGTACGAGCAGTACTTC.

V is TRBV30 and J is TRBJ1-6; D is possibly TRBD1 (5 bases). Germline lookup yields CDR1 GTSNPN and CDR2 SVGIG (reference sequence). V was clipped by 5 bases and J by 3 bases, with 11 bases between them. This CDR3 region has 14 residues. DNA of the CDR3: TGTGCCTGGTCCGGGGGGATCTATAATTCACCCCTCCACTTT. Protein sequence: CAWSGGIYNSPLHF.

V gene TRBV18 combines with J gene TRBJ2-3, with a weak D call TRBD2 (6 bases). The germline V gene has CDR1 KGHSH and CDR2 LQKENI. V was shortened by 3 bases and J by 3 bases, with 16 bases between the two germline ends. The CDR3 totals 16 residues. The CDR3 DNA reads as TGTGCCAGCTCACCGTCCTGGGGCGGGGCTACAGATACGCAGTATTTT. It encodes CASSPSWGGATDTQYF.

This clone was counted only a few times. The chain carries TRBV5-1 and TRBJ2-4; D is uncertain. Germline assignment: CDR1 SGHRS and CDR2 YFSETQ. This CDR3 region has 14 residues. The V end lost 4 bases, the J end lost 0 bases, and 8 bases lay between the germline ends. In DNA form, the CDR3 reads TGCGCCAGCAGCATAGACAAAGCCAAAAACATTCAGTACTTC. It yields the protein CASSIDKAKNIQYF. Based on the CDR3 plus reference TRBV5-1 and TRBJ2-4, the full variable domain is KAGVTQTPRYLIKTRGQQVTLSCSPISGHRSVSWYQQTPGQGLQFLFEYFSETQRNKGNFPGRFSGRQFSNSRSEMNVSTLELGDSALYLCASSIDKAKNIQYFGAGTRLSVL.

The rearrangement uses TRBV5-1 and TRBJ2-1; TRBD1 matches 11 bases. The germline V gene encodes CDR1 SGHRS and CDR2 YFSETQ. With V trimmed by 3 bases and J by 6 bases, 8 bases remained unmatched. The CDR3 has 16 amino acids. The CDR3 DNA is TGCGCCAGCAGCTCGAGGACAGGGGGCTCGTTCAATGAGCAGTTCTTC. As protein: CASSSRTGGSFNEQFF.

The chain's CDR3 is CASSPQGEKLFF. The CDR3 DNA sequence: TGTGCCAGCTCACCGCAGGGTGAAAAACTGTTTTTT. The V call is TRBV18, the J call TRBJ1-4; perhaps TRBD1 as D (5 bases). The germline V gene encodes CDR1 KGHSH and CDR2 LQKENI. Trimming left V 3 bases short and J 7 bases short, with 6 bases between. The CDR3 spans 12 residues. Full variable domain (missing parts from reference TRBV18 and TRBJ1-4): NAGVMQNPRHLVRRRGQEARLRCSPMKGHSHVYWYRQLPEEGLKFMVYLQKENIIDESGMPKERFSAEFPKEGPSILRIQQVVRGDSAAYFCASSPQGEKLFFGSGTQLSVL.